This TCR beta chain was found in a study of blood T cell repertoires in COVID-19 (dated by TCRdb to the early 2020s). Background for the entire study: Samples from collaborators originated in the United States, Italy and Spain and spanned both the acute and convalescent phases of COVID-19. Where HLA class I and class II types were available, the types were taken from metadata supplied by the sample provider, not from assay-based typing. The repertoires were released in a freely available public database meant as a resource for research on the immune response to SARS-CoV-2. The material from the prospective study consisted of cDNA or gDNA derived from T cells, B-cell-depleted T cells, or PBMCs. Deeply sampled blood TCRbeta repertoires from subjects exposed to, actively infected with, or recovered from COVID-19 were included in the dataset. A de-identified subject ID, COVID-19 status, age in years and sex were almost always included in the sample metadata. Samples came from the ongoing ImmuneRACE study (first 160 participants) plus 1,254 subjects from 6 global collaborators.

TCRbeta CDR3 regions were amplified from genomic DNA by means of the immunoSEQ Assay, a bias-controlled multiplex PCR. As for how the authors treated the data: The number of nucleated cells in each sample was estimated by amplification of reference gene primers within the assay. To quantify the absolute abundance of each unique TCRbeta CDR3 rearrangement, sequence reads were collapsed and filtered. Productive Simpson clonality was computed per sample as the square root of Simpson's diversity index over productive rearrangements. Entries here come from immuneACCESS through TCRdb and include only in-frame sequences with V and J called. Some clones fail to appear in such tables; in the studies checked, an unresolved V gene covers under half of the shortfall, and the cause of the remainder is unknown. V and J calls and clone size are given by that table; D and trimming were obtained from the DNA. The sample table records some 370,000 clones; almost 90% of these occur just once. Of the sample, around 7% is held by the ten largest clones.

CDR1 is given as SGHVS and CDR2 as FQNEAQ, both from the germline V gene. The CDR3 has 14 amino acids, counting the end cysteine and phenylalanine. Only the CDR3 portion is preserved as DNA: 42 bases, with reading frame beginning at the first base. The germline ends are 11 bases apart after V is trimmed by 3 bases and J by 3 bases. What the work shows at the level of the full study, not this receptor alone: The quantity of clinical and demographic metadata differed by source and by participant and was supplied without curation.

Only one count was recorded for this clone. It has no known antigen specificity. No base quality values were provided; no much bigger clone lies one nucleotide off. Whole blood was collected in K2EDTA tubes by collaborating institutions according to the institutions' own protocols. For TCRbeta analysis, collaborators shipped samples as frozen whole blood, isolated PBMCs, or DNA extracted from either of those sample types. The sequencing sample was made of peripheral blood. This receptor was obtained from a man aged 18-30 years with active or convalescent COVID-19. In this chain, TRBV7-8 is recombined with TRBJ1-2, and TRBD1 may be the D gene, going by 6 matching bases. The DNA sequence follows: TGTGCCAGCAGCTTTCGGGGGGCGGACTATGGCTACACCTTC. It translates as CASSFRGADYGYTF.